This T cell receptor beta chain was profiled in a study of cytomegalovirus exposure and HLA in healthy donors. The CDR3 is 16 amino acids. V gave up 4 bases and J gave up 1 base; unmatched junction bases: 10. CDR1 LNHDA and CDR2 SQIVND come from the germline V gene (reference sequence). PCR employed 60 Vbeta and 13 Jbeta primers. The repertoire was sequenced with immunoSEQ multiplex PCR; TCRdb's copy has only in-frame clones and lacks some. The sample consists of roughly 93,000 clones, around four fifths of them appearing once. Comments on this clone: What it recognizes is unknown.

Study findings and constraints: Under in vitro conditions, a few CMV-associated chains were confirmed as specific for CMV antigens. By HLA locus, TCR association rates varied in a later analysis, with DRB1 showing the most and HLA-C the fewest. In a later analysis, common viral pathogens appeared linked to several of the most significant clusters. Most TCR sequences were uncommon, yet certain public TCRs appeared in many donors.

Sequencing input: PBMCs. This TCR came from a young man in good health and CMV-seronegative. The rearrangement joins TRBV19 to TRBJ2-7, with TRBD1 identical over 7 bases. This chain's CDR3 is CASSNFRDSPSYEQYF. Here the CDR3 DNA reads TGTGCCAGTAGTAATTTCCGGGACAGTCCTTCCTACGAGCAGTACTTC.